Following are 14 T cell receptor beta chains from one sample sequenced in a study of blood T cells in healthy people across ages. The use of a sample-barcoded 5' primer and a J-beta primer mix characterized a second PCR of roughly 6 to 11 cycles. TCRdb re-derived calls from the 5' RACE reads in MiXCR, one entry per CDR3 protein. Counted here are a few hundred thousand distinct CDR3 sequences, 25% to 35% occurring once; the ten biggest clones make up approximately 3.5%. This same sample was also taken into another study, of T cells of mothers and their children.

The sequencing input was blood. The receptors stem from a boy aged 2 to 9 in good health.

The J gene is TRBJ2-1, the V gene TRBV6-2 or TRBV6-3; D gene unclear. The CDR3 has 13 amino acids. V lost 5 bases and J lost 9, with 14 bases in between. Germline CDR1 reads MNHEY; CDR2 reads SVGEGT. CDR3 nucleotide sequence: TGTGCCAGCAGTCCGAACGCATTGGGTGAGCAGTTCTTC. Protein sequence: CASSPNALGEQFF.

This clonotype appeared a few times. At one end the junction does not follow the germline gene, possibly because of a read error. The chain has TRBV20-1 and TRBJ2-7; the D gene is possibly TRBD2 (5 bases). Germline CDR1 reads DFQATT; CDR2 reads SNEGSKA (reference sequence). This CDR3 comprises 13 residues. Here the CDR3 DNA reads TGCAGTACTAGGGTTGCAGGAGCTAGCGAGCAGTACTTC. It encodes CSTRVAGASEQYF.

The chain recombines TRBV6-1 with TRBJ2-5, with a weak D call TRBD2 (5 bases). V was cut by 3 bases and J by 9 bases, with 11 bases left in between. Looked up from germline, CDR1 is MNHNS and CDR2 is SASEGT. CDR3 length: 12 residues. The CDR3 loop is CASSESVGAQYF. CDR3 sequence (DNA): TGTGCCAGCAGTGAGTCCGTCGGGGCCCAGTACTTC.

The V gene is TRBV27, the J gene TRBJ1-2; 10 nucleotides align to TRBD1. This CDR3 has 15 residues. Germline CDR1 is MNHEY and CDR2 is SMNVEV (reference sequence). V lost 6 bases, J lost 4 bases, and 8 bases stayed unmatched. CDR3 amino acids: CASSWDRGGSYGYTF. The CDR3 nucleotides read TGTGCCAGCAGCTGGGACAGGGGAGGGAGCTATGGCTACACCTTC.

Here the CDR3 reads CASSVGQGATNEKLFF. CDR3 sequence (DNA): TGCGCCAGCAGCGTGGGACAGGGGGCAACTAATGAAAAACTGTTTTTT. The chain uses TRBV5-1 and TRBJ1-4, with 11 bases lining up with TRBD1. The CDR3 consists of 16 residues. The V gene end was trimmed by 4 bases and the J gene end by 0 bases; junction bases not matched to a gene: 2. Germline assignment: CDR1 SGHRS and CDR2 YFSETQ. Based on the CDR3 plus reference TRBV5-1 and TRBJ1-4, the full variable domain is KAGVTQTPRYLIKTRGQQVTLSCSPISGHRSVSWYQQTPGQGLQFLFEYFSETQRNKGNFPGRFSGRQFSNSRSEMNVSTLELGDSALYLCASSVGQGATNEKLFFGSGTQLSVL.

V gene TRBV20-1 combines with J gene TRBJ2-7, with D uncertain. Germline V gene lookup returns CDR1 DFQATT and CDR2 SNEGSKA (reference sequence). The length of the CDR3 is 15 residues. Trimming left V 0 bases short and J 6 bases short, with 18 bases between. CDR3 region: CSARDPLTDQLEQYF. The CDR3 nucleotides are TGCAGTGCTAGAGATCCGCTTACTGACCAGCTCGAGCAGTACTTC.

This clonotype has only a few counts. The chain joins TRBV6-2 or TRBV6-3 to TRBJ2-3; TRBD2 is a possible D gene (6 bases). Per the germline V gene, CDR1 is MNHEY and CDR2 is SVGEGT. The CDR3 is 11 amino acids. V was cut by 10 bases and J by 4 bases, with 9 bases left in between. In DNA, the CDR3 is TGTGCCACCCAGCGGGCAGATACGCAGTATTTT. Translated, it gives CATQRADTQYF.

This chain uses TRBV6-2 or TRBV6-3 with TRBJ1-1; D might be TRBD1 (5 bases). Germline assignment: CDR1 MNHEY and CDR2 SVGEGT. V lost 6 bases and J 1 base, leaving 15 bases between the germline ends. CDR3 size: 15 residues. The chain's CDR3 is CASRKPGLRNTEAFF. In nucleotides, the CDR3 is TGTGCCAGCAGAAAACCGGGACTCAGGAACACTGAAGCTTTCTTT.

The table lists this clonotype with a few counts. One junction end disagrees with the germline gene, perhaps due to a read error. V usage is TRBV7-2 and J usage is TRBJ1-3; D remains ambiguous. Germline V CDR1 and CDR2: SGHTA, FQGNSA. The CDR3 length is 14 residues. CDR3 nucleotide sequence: TGCGCCAGCAGCTTAAACGGACGGGGAAACACCATATATTTT. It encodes CASSLNGRGNTIYF.

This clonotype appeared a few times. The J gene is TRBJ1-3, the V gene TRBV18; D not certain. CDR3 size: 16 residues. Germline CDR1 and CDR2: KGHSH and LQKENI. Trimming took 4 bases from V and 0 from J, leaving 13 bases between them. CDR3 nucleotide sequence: TGTGCCAGCTCACGGGTACATTCGCGCTCTGGAAACACCATATATTTT. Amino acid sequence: CASSRVHSRSGNTIYF.

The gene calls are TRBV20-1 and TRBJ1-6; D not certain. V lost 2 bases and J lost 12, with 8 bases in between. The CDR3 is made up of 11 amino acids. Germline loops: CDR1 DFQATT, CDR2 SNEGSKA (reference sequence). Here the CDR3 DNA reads TGCAGTGCTAGAATGGGAGGACCCCTCCACTTT. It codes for CSARMGGPLHF.

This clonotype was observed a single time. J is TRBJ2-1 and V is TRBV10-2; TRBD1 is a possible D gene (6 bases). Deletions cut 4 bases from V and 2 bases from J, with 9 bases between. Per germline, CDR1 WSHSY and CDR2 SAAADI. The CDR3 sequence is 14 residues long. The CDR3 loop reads CASSADSPYNEQFF. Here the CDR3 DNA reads TGCGCCAGCAGTGCGGACAGCCCCTACAATGAGCAGTTCTTC.

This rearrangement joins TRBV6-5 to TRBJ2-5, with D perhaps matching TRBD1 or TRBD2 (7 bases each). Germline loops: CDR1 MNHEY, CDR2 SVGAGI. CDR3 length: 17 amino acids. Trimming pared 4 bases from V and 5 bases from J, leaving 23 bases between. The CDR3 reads CASSSRWAGGVPETQYF. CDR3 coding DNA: TGTGCCAGCAGTTCTAGATGGGCAGGGGGGGTCCCCGAGACCCAGTACTTC.

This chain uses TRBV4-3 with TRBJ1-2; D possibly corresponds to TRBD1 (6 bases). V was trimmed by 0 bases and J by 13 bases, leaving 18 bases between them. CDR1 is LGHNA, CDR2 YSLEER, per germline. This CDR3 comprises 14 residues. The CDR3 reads CASSQEPSHRAVTF. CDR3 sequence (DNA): TGCGCCAGCAGCCAAGAGCCTAGTCACAGGGCGGTCACCTTC.